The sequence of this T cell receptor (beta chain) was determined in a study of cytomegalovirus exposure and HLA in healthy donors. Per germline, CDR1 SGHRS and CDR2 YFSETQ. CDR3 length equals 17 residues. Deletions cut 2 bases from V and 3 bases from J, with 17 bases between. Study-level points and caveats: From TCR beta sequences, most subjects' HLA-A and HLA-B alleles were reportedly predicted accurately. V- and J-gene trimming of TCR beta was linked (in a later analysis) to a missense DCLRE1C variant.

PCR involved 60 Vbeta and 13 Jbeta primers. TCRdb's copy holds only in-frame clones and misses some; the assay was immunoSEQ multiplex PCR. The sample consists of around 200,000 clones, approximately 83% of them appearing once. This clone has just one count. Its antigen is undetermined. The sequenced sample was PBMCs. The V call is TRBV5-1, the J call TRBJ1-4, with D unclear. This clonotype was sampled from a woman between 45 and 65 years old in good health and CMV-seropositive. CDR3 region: CASSFRALGGANEKLFF. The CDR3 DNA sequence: TGCGCCAGCAGCTTTCGGGCCCTCGGAGGAGCTAATGAAAAACTGTTTTTT. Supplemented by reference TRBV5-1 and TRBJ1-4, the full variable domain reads KAGVTQTPRYLIKTRGQQVTLSCSPISGHRSVSWYQQTPGQGLQFLFEYFSETQRNKGNFPGRFSGRQFSNSRSEMNVSTLELGDSALYLCASSFRALGGANEKLFFGSGTQLSVL.